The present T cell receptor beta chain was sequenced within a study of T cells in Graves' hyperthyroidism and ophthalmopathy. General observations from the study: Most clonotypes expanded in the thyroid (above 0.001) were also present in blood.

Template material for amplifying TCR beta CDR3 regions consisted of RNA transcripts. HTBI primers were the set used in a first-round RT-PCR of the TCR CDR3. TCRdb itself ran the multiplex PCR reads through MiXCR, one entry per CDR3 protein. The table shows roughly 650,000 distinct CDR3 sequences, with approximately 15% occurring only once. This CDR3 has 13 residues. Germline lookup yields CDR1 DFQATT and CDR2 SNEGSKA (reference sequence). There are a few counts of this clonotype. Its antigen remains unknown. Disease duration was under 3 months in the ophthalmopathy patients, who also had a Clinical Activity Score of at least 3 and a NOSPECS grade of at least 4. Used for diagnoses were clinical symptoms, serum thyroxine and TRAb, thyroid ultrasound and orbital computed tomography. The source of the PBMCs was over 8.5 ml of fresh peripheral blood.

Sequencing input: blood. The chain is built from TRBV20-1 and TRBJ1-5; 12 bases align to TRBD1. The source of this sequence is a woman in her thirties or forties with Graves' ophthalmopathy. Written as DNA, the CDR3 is TGCAGCGGGACAGGGGGCTTCAATCAGCCCCAGCATTTT. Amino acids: CSGTGGFNQPQHF.